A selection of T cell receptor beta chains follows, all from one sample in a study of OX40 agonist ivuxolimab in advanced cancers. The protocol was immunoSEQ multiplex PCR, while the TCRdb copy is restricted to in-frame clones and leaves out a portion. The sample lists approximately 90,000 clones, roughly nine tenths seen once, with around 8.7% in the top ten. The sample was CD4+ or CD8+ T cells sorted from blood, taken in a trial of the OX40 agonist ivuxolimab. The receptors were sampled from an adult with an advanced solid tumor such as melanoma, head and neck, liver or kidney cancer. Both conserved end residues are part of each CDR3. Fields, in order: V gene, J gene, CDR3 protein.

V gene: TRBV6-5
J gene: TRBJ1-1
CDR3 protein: CASSRSGTSTEAFF

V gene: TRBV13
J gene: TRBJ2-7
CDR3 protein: CASSSGLGEQYF

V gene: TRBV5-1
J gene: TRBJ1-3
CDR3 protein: CASRGDTIYF

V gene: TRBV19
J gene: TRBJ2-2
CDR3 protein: CASSIRGAYTGELFF

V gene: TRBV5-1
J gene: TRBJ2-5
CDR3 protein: CASSQTGGQETQYF

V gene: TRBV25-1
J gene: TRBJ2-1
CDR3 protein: CASSEAGGKYNEQFF

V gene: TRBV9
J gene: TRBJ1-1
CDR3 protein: CASSVGSRTEAFF

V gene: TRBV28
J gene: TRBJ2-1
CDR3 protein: CASSRSYNEQFF

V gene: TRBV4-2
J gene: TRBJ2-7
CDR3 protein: CASSQGLAGSYEQYF

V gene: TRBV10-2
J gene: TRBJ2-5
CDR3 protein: CASYPTGFGETQYF

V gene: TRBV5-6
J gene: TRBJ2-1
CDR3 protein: CASSPPGWTSGGEQFF

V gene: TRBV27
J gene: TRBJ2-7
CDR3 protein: CASSSSSSYEQYF

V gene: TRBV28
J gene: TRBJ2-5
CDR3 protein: CASSPPTSQETQYF

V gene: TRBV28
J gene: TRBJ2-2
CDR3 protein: CASSSIVRTSGREMNTGELFF

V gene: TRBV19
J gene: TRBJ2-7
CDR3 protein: CASSGQGYEQYF

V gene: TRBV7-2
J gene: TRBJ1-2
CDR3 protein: CASSSHRGRDGYTF

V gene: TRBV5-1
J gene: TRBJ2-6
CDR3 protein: CASSFRQDASGANVLTF

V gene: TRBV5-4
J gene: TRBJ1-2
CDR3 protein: CASRIRDPGGLDGYTF

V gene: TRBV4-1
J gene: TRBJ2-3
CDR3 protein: CASSQWGGGPTDTQYF

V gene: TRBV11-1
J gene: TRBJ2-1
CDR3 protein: CASSSRELTYNEQFF

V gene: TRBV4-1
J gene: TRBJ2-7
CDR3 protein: CASSQGLGLAGGPPYEQYF

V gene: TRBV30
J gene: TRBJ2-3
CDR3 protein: CAPDSGSDADTQYF

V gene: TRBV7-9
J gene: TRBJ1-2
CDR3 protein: CASSLAGIRRNYGYTF

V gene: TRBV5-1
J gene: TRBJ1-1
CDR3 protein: CASSSGTGNTEAFF

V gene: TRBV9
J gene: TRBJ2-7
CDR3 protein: CASSPTGVGEQYF

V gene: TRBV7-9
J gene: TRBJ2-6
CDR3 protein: CASSPRAEYIPSGANVLTF

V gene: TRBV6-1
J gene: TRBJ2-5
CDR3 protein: CASSLPPLQETQYF